A selection of T cell receptor beta chains follows, all from one sample in a study of glioma-infiltrating T cells after dendritic cell vaccination. Only in-frame clones appear in the TCRdb table, and some are missing; sequencing was by immunoSEQ multiplex PCR. The table has tens of thousands of clones, 82% seen once. The sequencing used blood, collected before dendritic cell vaccination. These receptors came from a human donor with glioblastoma. CDR3s include the opening cysteine and the closing phenylalanine or tryptophan. A D gene is named only where the DNA matches it firmly. Rows may omit the clone size; those that give it use once, few, many or a size class.

V	J	size	D	length	CDR3	DNA
TRBV18	TRBJ1-5	NA	NA	16	CASSTQGPLGNQPQHF	TGTGCCAGCTCAACTCAGGGGCCCCTTGGCAATCAGCCCCAGCATTTT
TRBV27	TRBJ1-5	NA	NA	12	CASRVGSQPQHF	TGTGCCAGCAGGGTCGGGAGTCAGCCCCAGCATTTT
TRBV10-2	TRBJ1-5	NA	TRBD1	15	CASSDLQGLNQPQHF	TGCGCCAGCTCCGATTTACAGGGGCTAAATCAGCCCCAGCATTTT
TRBV19	TRBJ1-5	NA	TRBD1	16	CASSNQRQGINQPQHF	TGTGCCAGTAGTAACCAAAGACAGGGGATAAATCAGCCCCAGCATTTT
TRBV5-1	TRBJ1-5	NA	NA	15	CASSLVSGGDQPQHF	TGCGCCAGCAGCTTGGTTTCGGGGGGCGATCAGCCCCAGCATTTT
TRBV7-2	TRBJ2-3	NA	TRBD1	15	CASDETGVRTDTQYF	TGTGCCAGCGATGAAACAGGGGTCCGCACAGATACGCAGTATTTT
TRBV5-1	TRBJ1-5	NA	NA	15	CASSLVGSSNQPQHF	TGCGCCAGCAGCTTGGTGGGCAGTTCCAATCAGCCCCAGCATTTT
TRBV6-1	TRBJ2-7	NA	TRBD1	14	CASSPGDRFYEQYF	TGTGCCAGCAGCCCCGGGGACAGGTTCTACGAGCAGTACTTC
TRBV28	TRBJ2-5	once	TRBD2	15	CASNRASGFYETQYF	TGTGCCAGCAACCGGGCTAGCGGGTTTTATGAGACCCAGTACTTC
TRBV15	TRBJ1-3	NA	NA	16	CATSREEGTLGNTIYF	TGTGCCACCAGCAGAGAGGAGGGGACTCTTGGAAACACCATATATTTT
TRBV13	TRBJ1-2	once	NA	16	CASSLLGGAGNYGYTF	TGTGCCAGCAGCTTATTGGGGGGGGCCGGGAACTATGGCTACACCTTC
TRBV10-3	TRBJ1-5	NA	NA	15	CAISEAQGHNQPQHF	TGTGCCATCAGTGAGGCACAGGGACACAATCAGCCCCAGCATTTT
TRBV5-1	TRBJ2-5	NA	NA	15	CASSYTQGSRETQYF	TGCGCCAGCAGCTATACCCAGGGGTCGCGGGAGACCCAGTACTTC
TRBV6-1	TRBJ2-7	few	TRBD1	15	CASSSQDRGAYEQYF	TGTGCCAGCAGTTCCCAAGACAGGGGAGCCTACGAGCAGTACTTC
TRBV11-2	TRBJ2-1	NA	TRBD2	16	CASSWVGLAIYNEQFF	TGTGCCAGCAGTTGGGTCGGACTAGCGATCTACAATGAGCAGTTCTTC
TRBV7-2	TRBJ2-1	NA	TRBD1	15	CASSLEGGTGDEQFF	TGTGCCAGCAGCTTAGAAGGCGGGACAGGGGATGAGCAGTTCTTC
TRBV5-6	TRBJ2-5	once	NA	13	CASSFEAQETQYF	TGTGCCAGCAGCTTTGAGGCCCAAGAGACCCAGTACTTC
TRBV7-2	TRBJ1-5	NA	NA	15	CASSLGMSSNQPQHF	TGTGCCAGCAGCTTAGGTATGTCTTCTAATCAGCCCCAGCATTTT
TRBV18	TRBJ2-6	NA	TRBD1	19	CASSPRPGTGISGANVLTF	TGTGCCAGCTCACCACGGCCGGGGACAGGGATCTCTGGGGCCAACGTCCTGACTTTC
TRBV30	TRBJ1-1	NA	TRBD1	14	CAWSQGQGRLEAFF	TGTGCCTGGAGCCAGGGACAGGGCCGTCTCGAAGCTTTCTTT
TRBV4-1	TRBJ2-4	many	TRBD2	15	CASSPGLAGKNIQYF	TGCGCCAGCAGCCCGGGACTAGCGGGGAAAAACATTCAGTACTTC
TRBV18	TRBJ1-2	NA	TRBD1	14	CASSAEGALYGYTF	TGTGCCAGCTCGGCGGAGGGGGCCCTCTATGGCTACACCTTC